These 25 T cell receptor beta chains share one sample of origin, sequenced in a study of T cells in localized non-small cell lung cancer (dated by TCRdb to 2018 to 2021). The receptor library was made with the immunoSEQ multiplex PCR assay. TCRdb's version of the immuneACCESS table is confined to in-frame rearrangements and falls short of the full clone set. An unresolved V gene accounts for under half of the shortfall where checked; the remainder is of unknown origin. Within this sample are 40,000 to 55,000 clones, with 80% to 85% of them counted one time only. Approximately 17% of the sample is taken by the ten largest. The sample here was peripheral blood mononuclear cells, taken before any cancer treatment. All receptors derive from a man between 40 and 70 years old with stage III lung adenocarcinoma.

Only one count was recorded for this clone. The chain carries TRBV9 and TRBJ2-7; D remains ambiguous. Germline assignment: CDR1 SGDLS and CDR2 YYNGEE. The V end was cut by 5 bases, the J end by 0 bases, with 12 bases between. CDR3 length: 14 residues. This CDR3 is CASSPPRSSYEQYF. CDR3 DNA sequence: TGTGCCAGCAGTCCTCCCAGGAGCTCCTACGAGCAGTACTTC.

Only one count was recorded for this clone. This chain's CDR3 is CASSLPGEKLFF. The CDR3 DNA is TGTGCCAGCAGCCTACCGGGCGAAAAACTGTTTTTT. The chain employs TRBV7-6 and TRBJ1-4; D gene uncertain. This CDR3 contains 12 residues. V lost 5 bases to trimming and J lost 8 bases, with 9 bases between them. Germline values: CDR1 SGHVS, CDR2 FNYEAQ. The full variable domain, in which reference TRBV7-6 and TRBJ1-4 provide the parts outside the CDR3, is GAGVSQSPRYKVTKRGQDVALRCDPISGHVSLYWYRQALGQGPEFLTYFNYEAQQDKSGLPNDRFSAERPEGSISTLTIQRTEQRDSAMYRCASSLPGEKLFFGSGTQLSVL.

The rearrangement joins TRBV5-1 to TRBJ2-3, with 9 nucleotides matching TRBD2. CDR1 is SGHRS and CDR2 is YFSETQ in the germline V gene. J gave up 12 bases and V 0 bases, and 14 bases lay outside the gene matches. The CDR3 totals 16 residues. This CDR3 reads CASSLAGSGGSTPQYF. Here the CDR3 DNA reads TGCGCCAGCAGCTTGGCCGGTAGCGGGGGCTCAACCCCTCAGTATTTT.

The chain joins TRBV9 to TRBJ2-5, with D possibly matching TRBD1 (5 bases). V gave up 0 bases and J gave up 5 bases, with 14 bases separating them. The germline V gene has CDR1 SGDLS and CDR2 YYNGEE. This CDR3 contains 15 residues. The CDR3 sequence: CASSVEGASGETQYF. CDR3 in DNA: TGTGCCAGCAGCGTAGAAGGGGCAAGTGGGGAGACCCAGTACTTC. The complete variable domain, with remaining parts taken from reference TRBV9 and TRBJ2-5, reads DSGVTQTPKHLITATGQRVTLRCSPRSGDLSVYWYQQSLDQGLQFLIQYYNGEERAKGNILERFSAQQFPDLHSELNLSSLELGDSALYFCASSVEGASGETQYFGPGTRLLVL.

This clone was found a few times. V gene TRBV19 combines with J gene TRBJ2-3; TRBD1 might be the D (6 bases). The germline gives CDR1 LNHDA, CDR2 SQIVND (reference sequence). V was trimmed by 9 bases and J by 7 bases, leaving 14 bases between them. This CDR3 region has 12 residues. The CDR3 nucleotides read TGTGCCAGCGAACAGGGCCGGAATACGCAGTATTTT. It is translated as CASEQGRNTQYF.

The rearrangement links TRBV9 to TRBJ1-2; D is perhaps TRBD1 (6 bases). V shed 3 bases and J shed 3 bases, with 21 bases lying between them. This CDR3 is 17 amino acids long. CDR1 SGDLS and CDR2 YYNGEE come from the germline V gene. The CDR3 loop reads CASSAGVFEGKYYGYTF. CDR3 DNA sequence: TGTGCCAGCAGCGCAGGGGTCTTTGAGGGCAAATACTATGGCTACACCTTC.

The V and J genes are TRBV11-1 and TRBJ2-5; D is unclear. Trimming left V 2 bases short and J 11 bases short, with 21 bases between. CDR1 and CDR2 from the germline V gene are SGHAT and FQDESV (reference sequence). This CDR3 is built from 15 residues. CDR3 in DNA: TGTGCCAGCAGCTTATTAGGCCGCGGACGCGATAAGCAGTACTTC. This gives the protein CASSLLGRGRDKQYF.

The chain has TRBV11-2 and TRBJ2-5; TRBD2 is a possible D gene (6 bases). Germline values: CDR1 SGHAT, CDR2 FQNNGV. This CDR3 is 13 amino acids long. The V end was cut by 6 bases, the J end by 1 base, with 9 bases between. DNA of the CDR3: TGTGCCAGCAGTCGGGGGATCCAAGAGACCCAGTACTTC. Its translation: CASSRGIQETQYF.

Only one count was recorded for this clone. This sequence joins TRBV30 and TRBJ2-1, with D perhaps TRBD1 (7 bases). The CDR3 totals 18 residues. CDR1 and CDR2 (germline): GTSNPN, SVGIG (reference sequence). Trimming stripped 1 base from V and 5 bases from J, with 24 bases between. This CDR3 reads CAWSDRTGIPGVHNEQFF. CDR3 coding DNA: TGTGCCTGGAGTGACCGGACAGGAATTCCGGGGGTCCACAATGAGCAGTTCTTC.

The chain has TRBV7-9 and TRBJ2-7, with TRBD1 matching over 7 bases. The CDR3 extends over 15 amino acids. The ends lost 1 base at V and 2 bases at J; junction bases unmatched: 5. Germline V gene sequence: CDR1 SEHNR, CDR2 FQNEAQ (reference sequence). The CDR3 DNA follows: TGTGCCAGCAGCTTAGTGGCAGGGACAGCCTACGAGCAGTACTTC. This sequence encodes CASSLVAGTAYEQYF.

This clone was counted between two and nine times. The chain uses TRBV19 and TRBJ1-5; no definite D call. The V gene's germline CDR1 is LNHDA and CDR2 SQIVND (reference sequence). Trimming left V 5 bases short and J 2 bases short, with 10 bases between. There are 14 residues in the CDR3. CDR3 sequence reads: CASSLSRGNQPQHF. DNA for the CDR3: TGTGCCAGTAGTCTCTCACGGGGCAATCAGCCCCAGCATTTT.

This sequence joins TRBV30 and TRBJ1-5; D unresolved. Germline V lookup: CDR1 GTSNPN, CDR2 SVGIG (reference sequence). The CDR3 spans 13 residues. Deletions cut 4 bases from V and 5 bases from J, with 12 bases between. CDR3 DNA: TGTGCCTGGACCGCACGGGCAGATCAGCCCCAGCATTTT. It yields the protein CAWTARADQPQHF.

This chain uses TRBV27 with TRBJ1-2, with 9 bases identical to TRBD1. Germline CDR1 is MNHEY and CDR2 is SMNVEV (reference sequence). This CDR3 has 14 residues. Trimming cost V 10 bases and J 6 bases; bases outside gene matches: 12. The CDR3 region is CATSLGQGGDGYTF. The CDR3 nucleotides are TGTGCCACCTCCCTGGGACAGGGAGGGGATGGCTACACCTTC.

This clone was detected only once. J is TRBJ2-7 and V is TRBV10-3; D possibly uses TRBD1 or TRBD2 (5 bases each). This CDR3 spans 15 amino acids. The V gene's germline CDR1 is ENHRY and CDR2 SYGVKD. V was pared by 5 bases and J by 0 bases, with 14 bases between. The CDR3 loop reads CAISTRDGYSYEQYF. Written as DNA, the CDR3 is TGTGCCATCAGTACTCGGGACGGTTACTCCTACGAGCAGTACTTC.

The genes are TRBV5-6 and TRBJ2-5; D is uncertain. Germline loops: CDR1 SGHDT, CDR2 YYEEEE. Trimming removed 1 base from V and 0 bases from J, with 4 bases in between. The length of the CDR3 is 13 residues. CDR3 loop: CASSLTYQETQYF. CDR3 DNA sequence: TGTGCCAGCAGCTTGACGTACCAAGAGACCCAGTACTTC. Full variable domain (rest looked up from reference TRBV5-6 and TRBJ2-5): DAGVTQSPTHLIKTRGQQVTLRCSPKSGHDTVSWYQQALGQGPQFIFQYYEEEERQRGNFPDRFSGHQFPNYSSELNVNALLLGDSALYLCASSLTYQETQYFGPGTRLLVL.

This chain uses TRBV6-6 with TRBJ2-7, with D perhaps matching TRBD1 (6 bases). V was clipped by 0 bases and J by 8 bases, with 8 bases between them. Germline V gene lookup returns CDR1 MNHNY and CDR2 SVGAGI (reference sequence). This CDR3 region has 12 residues. The CDR3 region has the DNA TGTGCCAGCAGTTACTCGAGGGGGAAGCAGTACTTC. It codes for CASSYSRGKQYF.

The gene calls are TRBV5-1 and TRBJ1-5; the D is unclear. Germline V gives CDR1 SGHRS, CDR2 YFSETQ. V gave up 0 bases and J gave up 6 bases, with 4 bases separating them. This CDR3 is 12 amino acids long. In nucleotides, the CDR3 is TGCGCCAGCAGCTTGGATGGTCAGCCCCAGCATTTT. Protein: CASSLDGQPQHF.

V gene TRBV6-6 combines with J gene TRBJ2-7; TRBD1 matches at 8 bases. The CDR3 length is 15 residues. Unmatched junction bases numbered 6, after V lost 2 bases and J lost 3 bases. The germline V gene encodes CDR1 MNHNY and CDR2 SVGAGI (reference sequence). CDR3 DNA sequence: TGTGCCAGCAGTTACCTGCCGGACAGGGACTACGAGCAGTACTTC. This translates into CASSYLPDRDYEQYF.

This rearrangement joins TRBV7-9 to TRBJ2-1; 9 bases align to TRBD2. Germline V gene sequence: CDR1 SEHNR, CDR2 FQNEAQ (reference sequence). The CDR3 has 17 amino acids. The V gene end was trimmed by 1 base and the J gene end by 5 bases; junction bases not matched to a gene: 9. DNA for the CDR3: TGTGCCAGCAGCTTAGTAGGACTAGCGAGGTCGAACAATGAGCAGTTCTTC. It encodes CASSLVGLARSNNEQFF.

The V call is TRBV5-1, the J call TRBJ1-2; maybe TRBD1 (5 bases). The CDR3 totals 15 residues. Germline loops: CDR1 SGHRS, CDR2 YFSETQ. Trimming shortened V by 0 bases and J by 4 bases, and 13 bases separated the two germline ends. The CDR3 DNA sequence: TGCGCCAGCAGCTTGGAAACCGGGACTTTCTATGGCTACACCTTC. This sequence encodes CASSLETGTFYGYTF. The variable domain in full, completed from reference TRBV5-1 and TRBJ1-2, reads KAGVTQTPRYLIKTRGQQVTLSCSPISGHRSVSWYQQTPGQGLQFLFEYFSETQRNKGNFPGRFSGRQFSNSRSEMNVSTLELGDSALYLCASSLETGTFYGYTFGSGTRLTVV.

The V gene is TRBV4-2, the J gene TRBJ1-2; 7 nucleotides line up with TRBD1. CDR3 size: 15 residues. The germline gives CDR1 LGHNA, CDR2 YNFKEQ. V shed 0 bases, J shed 7 bases, and the junction held 8 bases outside the gene matches. The CDR3 coding sequence is TGTGCCAGCAGCCAAGACTCCCAAGGGGGCCGTGGCTACACCTTC. Protein product: CASSQDSQGGRGYTF.

This clone was detected only once. The chain carries TRBV29-1 and TRBJ2-2; 7 positions agree with TRBD1. The CDR3 spans 14 residues. The V gene end was trimmed by 6 bases and the J gene end by 7 bases; junction bases not matched to a gene: 11. Germline CDR1 SQVTM, CDR2 ANQGSEA. The CDR3 DNA is TGCAGCGTGACGAAGGGGGCTAATGGCGGGGAGCTGTTTTTT. Its translation is CSVTKGANGGELFF.

This chain joins TRBV7-2 and TRBJ2-7, with a weak D call TRBD1 (5 bases). Trimming cost V 5 bases and J 3 bases, with 20 bases left between them. The CDR3 has 16 amino acids. Germline values: CDR1 SGHTA, CDR2 FQGNSA. The DNA of the CDR3 is TGTGCCAGCAGCCCGATGCAGGGTGGGCTCTTCTACGAGCAGTACTTC. This sequence encodes CASSPMQGGLFYEQYF.

V gene TRBV27 combines with J gene TRBJ2-1; tentatively, D is TRBD1 or TRBD2 (5 bases each). The CDR3 has 15 residues. Germline CDR1 and CDR2: MNHEY and SMNVEV (reference sequence). V shed 2 bases and J shed 8 bases, with 16 bases lying between them. CDR3 residues: CASSLQGEGVDEQFF. The CDR3 DNA is TGTGCCAGCAGTTTACAGGGAGAGGGAGTGGATGAGCAGTTCTTC.

V usage is TRBV14 and J usage is TRBJ1-6, with D possibly being TRBD1 (6 bases). V was pared by 7 bases and J by 6 bases, with 16 bases between. The germline CDR1 and CDR2 sequences are SGHDN and FVKESK. There are 15 residues in the CDR3. Here the CDR3 reads CASTNQGYPNSPLHF. CDR3 nucleotides: TGTGCCAGCACCAATCAGGGGTATCCTAATTCACCCCTCCACTTT.